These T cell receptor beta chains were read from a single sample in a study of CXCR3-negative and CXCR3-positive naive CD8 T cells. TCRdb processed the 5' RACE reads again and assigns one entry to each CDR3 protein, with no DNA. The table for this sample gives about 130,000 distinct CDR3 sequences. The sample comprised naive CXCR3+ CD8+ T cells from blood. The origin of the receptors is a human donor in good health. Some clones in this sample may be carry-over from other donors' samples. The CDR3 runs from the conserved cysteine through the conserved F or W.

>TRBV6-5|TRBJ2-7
CATSPTPKSTYEQYF
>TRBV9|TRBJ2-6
CASSAETGANVLTF
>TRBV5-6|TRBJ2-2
CASSLETGELFF
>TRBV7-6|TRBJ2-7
CASSPGGRSYEQYF
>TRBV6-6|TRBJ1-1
CASTLTNMNTEAFF
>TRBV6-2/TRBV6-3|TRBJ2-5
CASRHPGEETQYF
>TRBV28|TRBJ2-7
CASSLGSGRDLEQYF
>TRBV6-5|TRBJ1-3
CASSYSTDGDTIYF
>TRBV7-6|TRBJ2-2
CASSGDSGELFF
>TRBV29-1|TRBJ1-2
CSVEQGYCGYTF
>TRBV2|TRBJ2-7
CASRATSGMYEQYF
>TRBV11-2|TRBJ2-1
CASSLDSGTSVDEQFF
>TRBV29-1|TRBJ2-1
CRARGVNEQFF
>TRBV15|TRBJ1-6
CATSETSDSPLHF
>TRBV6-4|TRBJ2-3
CASVKRGSTDTQYF
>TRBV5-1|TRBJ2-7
CASSLDLQNYEQYF
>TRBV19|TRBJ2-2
CASSMQSMGLAITGELFF
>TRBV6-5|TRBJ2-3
CASNSLDREVDTQYF
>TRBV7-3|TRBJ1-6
CASSLTPTKSDSPLHF
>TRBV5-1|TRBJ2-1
CASSLEHNEQFF
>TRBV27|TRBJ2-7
CASSPRTGVFYEQYF
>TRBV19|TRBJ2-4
CASSAGGAGNIQYF